The sequence of this T cell receptor (beta chain) was determined in a study of blood T cell repertoires in COVID-19. The wider study: There were acute and convalescent COVID-19 samples, and they came from the United States, Italy and Spain. From T cells, B-cell-depleted T cells, or PBMCs came the material, which was cDNA or gDNA.

Per the original methods: Amplification with reference gene primers provided the estimates of nucleated cell counts. The table came from immunoSEQ multiplex PCR; TCRdb's copy has only in-frame clones and leaves some out. That table is the source of V, J and clone size, and D and trimming were worked out from the DNA. The repertoire holds some 190,000 clones, with more than 75% as singletons. Trimming took 8 bases from V and 3 from J; bases not matched to a gene: 13. This CDR3 has 16 residues. Germline CDR1 SNHLY, CDR2 FYNNEI. The sample comprised peripheral blood. The gene calls are TRBV2 and TRBJ2-3; TRBD2 agrees at 8 bases. This TCR came from a woman in her 50s with active or convalescent COVID-19. Written as DNA, the CDR3 is TGTGCCAGCGGGTTGGGGTTGGCTAGCGGGACAGATACGCAGTATTTT. Translating it yields CASGLGLASGTDTQYF.